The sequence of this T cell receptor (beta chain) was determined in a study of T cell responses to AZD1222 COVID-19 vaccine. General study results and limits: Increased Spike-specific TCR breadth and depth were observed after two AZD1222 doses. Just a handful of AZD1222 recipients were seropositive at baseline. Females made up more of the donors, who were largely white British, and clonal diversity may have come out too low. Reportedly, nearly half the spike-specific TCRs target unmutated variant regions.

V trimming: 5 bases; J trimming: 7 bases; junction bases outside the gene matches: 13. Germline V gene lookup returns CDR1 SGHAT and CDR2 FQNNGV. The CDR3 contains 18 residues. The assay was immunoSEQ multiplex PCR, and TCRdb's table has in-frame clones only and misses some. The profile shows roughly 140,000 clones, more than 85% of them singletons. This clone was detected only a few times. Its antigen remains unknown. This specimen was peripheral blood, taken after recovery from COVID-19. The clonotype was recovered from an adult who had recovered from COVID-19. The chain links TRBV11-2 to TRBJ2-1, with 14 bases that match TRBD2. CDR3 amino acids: CASSLAKTSGRAGNEQFF. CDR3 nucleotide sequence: TGTGCCAGCAGCCTAGCTAAGACTAGCGGGAGGGCGGGTAATGAGCAGTTCTTC.